A single sample is the source of the 5 T cell receptor beta chains below, sequenced in a study of vaccination effects on CD4 cells after COVID-19. Here immunoSEQ multiplex PCR was the method, and the copy in TCRdb shows in-frame clones only, minus some. The table includes fewer than 90,000 clones, around four fifths detected once. These receptors have no known antigen. ViraFEST expansion of antigen-specific CD4+ T cells with viral peptide pools preceded sequencing. Culturing for roughly 9 days preceded CD4+ T cell isolation. The vaccine given was either BNT162b2 or mRNA-1273, in two doses. The sequencing here drew on CD4+ T cells from PBMCs cultured with HCoV-OC43 spike peptides, taken after COVID-19 vaccination. Subset described: HCoV-OC43 spike overlapping peptide pool stimulation. The source is a human donor who received a COVID-19 vaccine.

This clone came up a few times. CDR3 in DNA: TGTGCCAGCAGCCAAGATAGCCTAGCGGGGGATAACACAGATACGCAGTATTTT. Protein sequence: CASSQDSLAGDNTDTQYF. The chain joins TRBV3-1 (or the pseudogene TRBV3-2) to TRBJ2-3; TRBD2 aligns across 10 bases. The V and J ends lost 0 bases and 2 bases, in that order; junction bases with no gene match: 8. The CDR3 consists of 18 residues. Germline values: CDR1 LGHDT, CDR2 YNNKEL (reference sequence).

This chain links TRBV11-2 with TRBJ2-3; D gene uncertain. Germline V gene lookup returns CDR1 SGHAT and CDR2 FQNNGV. The CDR3 loop spans 16 amino acids. Deletions cut 1 base from V and 0 bases from J, with 11 bases between. Here the CDR3 reads CASSLGSLVSTDTQYF. The CDR3 DNA sequence: TGTGCCAGCAGCTTAGGATCGCTGGTTAGCACAGATACGCAGTATTTT.

This chain uses TRBV20-1 with TRBJ1-5; D call uncertain. V lost 3 bases and J 1 base, leaving 10 bases between the germline ends. CDR3 length: 14 residues. In germline, CDR1 is DFQATT, CDR2 SNEGSKA (reference sequence). CDR3 loop: CSASPGSSNQPQHF. The CDR3 coding sequence is TGCAGTGCTAGTCCGGGATCGAGCAATCAGCCCCAGCATTTT.

The chain links TRBV30 to TRBJ1-5; D is possibly TRBD1 (5 bases). Germline CDR1 is GTSNPN and CDR2 is SVGIG (reference sequence). V gave up 0 bases and J gave up 3 bases, with 9 bases separating them. This CDR3 has 14 amino acids. CDR3 bases: TGTGCCTGGAGTGTACGACAGTTCAATCAGCCCCAGCATTTT. Residues: CAWSVRQFNQPQHF.

The V gene is TRBV4-1, the J gene TRBJ2-7; 12 bases line up with TRBD1. This CDR3 spans 18 amino acids. V trimming: 4 bases; J trimming: 3 bases; junction bases outside the gene matches: 13. Germline V gene data show CDR1 as MGHRA and CDR2 as YSYEKL. In DNA form, the CDR3 reads TGCGCCAGCAGCCGCCTAGAGGGACAGGGGGCAACTTTCTACGAGCAGTACGTC. Its protein is CASSRLEGQGATFYEQYV.